One sample yielded the 4 T cell receptor beta chains listed below, sequenced in a study of control samples from healthy donors and cancer patients. The table came from immunoSEQ multiplex PCR; TCRdb's copy has only in-frame clones and leaves some out. The data contain 120,000 or so clones, around 96% of them singletons. Source material: blood. These receptor sequences come from a man between 25 and 39 years old in good health.

The genes are TRBV6-2 or TRBV6-3 and TRBJ1-5; D gene unclear. Trimming left V 5 bases short and J 0 bases short, with 5 bases between. The germline V gene has CDR1 MNHEY and CDR2 SVGEGT. This CDR3 spans 13 amino acids. The CDR3 is CASSRNSNQPQHF. For the CDR3, the DNA is TGTGCCAGCAGTAGGAATAGCAATCAGCCCCAGCATTTT.

The V and J genes are TRBV9 and TRBJ2-3; D not certain. Germline V gene lookup returns CDR1 SGDLS and CDR2 YYNGEE. Trimming removed 0 bases at V and 4 bases at J, with 15 bases between. This CDR3 contains 16 residues. CDR3 amino acids: CASSVDNRFQADTQYF. CDR3 DNA sequence: TGTGCCAGCAGCGTAGATAACCGCTTTCAGGCAGATACGCAGTATTTT.

This chain links TRBV5-1 with TRBJ1-2, with D possibly TRBD1 on 6 matching bases. V was pared by 0 bases and J by 7 bases, with 13 bases between. This CDR3 spans 14 amino acids. The germline gives CDR1 SGHRS, CDR2 YFSETQ. CDR3 DNA sequence: TGCGCCAGCAGCTTGGAGCCGGGGGCAGGTGGCTACACCTTC. Its protein product is CASSLEPGAGGYTF.

In DNA, the CDR3 is TGTGCCAGCAGCTTAGGGACAGGGGGCGGGGAGCTGTTTTTT. As protein: CASSLGTGGGELFF. The chain joins TRBV7-3 to TRBJ2-2; TRBD1 matches 11 bases. CDR1 is SGHTA and CDR2 is FQGTGA in the germline V gene. V trimming: 2 bases; J trimming: 7 bases; junction bases outside the gene matches: 0. The CDR3 runs 14 residues. Drawing the rest from reference TRBV7-3 and TRBJ2-2, the complete variable domain is GAGVSQTPSNKVTEKGKYVELRCDPISGHTALYWYRQSLGQGPEFLIYFQGTGAADDSGLPNDRFFAVRPEGSVSTLKIQRTERGDSAVYLCASSLGTGGGELFFGEGSRLTVL.